This TCR beta chain was sequenced for a study of graft-versus-host responses after intestinal transplantation. Across the study: Multivisceral, liver-intestinal, or isolated intestinal grafts were transplanted into recipients. All of the recipients had induction that used anti-thymocyte globulin, then tacrolimus and steroids for around three years.

Comment on this clone: Antigen specificity is unknown.

Per germline, CDR1 LNHDA and CDR2 SQIVND (reference sequence). V was shortened by 8 bases and J by 3 bases, with 8 bases between the two germline ends. The length of the CDR3 is 11 residues. The assay was immunoSEQ multiplex PCR, and TCRdb's table has in-frame clones only and misses some. This repertoire shows fewer than 120,000 clones, 80% to 95% found once; its top ten account for about 0.51%. Study results and limitations: Allograft graft-versus-host to host-versus-graft clonal ratios ran high in patients with graft-donor T cell macrochimerism. Declines in HvG clones occurring early post-transplant were associated with peak circulating GvH clone levels.

The rearrangement uses TRBV19 and TRBJ2-7, with D unclear. Sequenced material: unstimulated CD8+ T cells sorted from spleen or lymph node cells, taken before intestinal transplant. The sequence was collected from a human donor who received an intestinal transplant. The CDR3, as DNA: TGTGCCAGTGGCAACTACTACGAGCAGTACTTC. It yields the protein CASGNYYEQYF.